The clone carrying this T cell receptor (beta chain) was seen just once. What it recognizes is unknown. V lost 2 bases, J lost 10 bases, and 8 bases stayed unmatched. The CDR3 spans 15 residues. The V gene's germline CDR1 is ENHRY and CDR2 SYGVKD. This sample stems from a study of shared clonotypes between healthy human individuals. Study findings and constraints: Clonotype sharing among donors likely depends on sequencing depth.

Sequenced by immunoSEQ multiplex PCR; TCRdb stores in-frame clones only, minus some. Here the sample spans about 2 million clones, roughly 94% being singletons. HIV-negative, healthy adults without recent acute infections or vaccinations were the donors. CD4+ cell separation produced CD45RA+ naive and CD45RA-negative memory subsets. Sequenced material: naive CD4+ T cells sorted from blood. Subset defined: CD45RA+ positively selected. The gene calls are TRBV10-3 and TRBJ2-1; 10 bases map to TRBD2. The receptor's source is a man younger than 35 in good health. The CDR3 nucleotides read TGTGCCATCAGTGAGCGGAGCGGGGGGGCTTCCGAGCAGTTCTTC. Protein: CAISERSGGASEQFF.